The rows below give T cell receptor beta chains drawn from one sample of a study of blood T cell repertoires in COVID-19. The data were produced by immunoSEQ multiplex PCR, yet TCRdb's version contains in-frame clones alone and is incomplete. The table shows about 260,000 clones, with about 89% occurring only once. Sample: peripheral blood. The receptors originated from a man aged 35 to 55 who had recovered from COVID-19. The CDR3 runs from the conserved cysteine through the conserved F or W. The order of the fields is D gene, J gene, CDR3 length, V gene, clone size, CDR3 protein, CDR3 DNA. The D gene is left open where the match is weak. The size field is filled for only some rows; it gives once, few, many or a size class.

D: TRBD1; J: TRBJ1-4; length: 15; V: TRBV5-6; size: -; CDR3: CASRPTGQPNEKLFF; DNA: TGTGCCAGCAGACCGACGGGACAGCCGAATGAAAAACTGTTTTTT
D: -; J: TRBJ2-5; length: 11; V: TRBV5-5; size: few; CDR3: CASSYSETQYF; DNA: TGTGCCAGCAGCTACAGTGAGACCCAGTACTTC
D: -; J: TRBJ2-5; length: 15; V: TRBV9; size: -; CDR3: CASSVEGGLQETQYF; DNA: TGTGCCAGCAGCGTAGAGGGAGGTCTCCAAGAGACCCAGTACTTC
D: TRBD2; J: TRBJ2-3; length: 16; V: TRBV11-2; size: -; CDR3: CASSLGGGAQTDTQYF; DNA: TGTGCCAGCAGCTTAGGCGGGGGGGCCCAAACAGATACGCAGTATTTT
D: -; J: TRBJ1-1; length: 14; V: TRBV5-5; size: -; CDR3: CASSPPGGKAEAFF; DNA: TGTGCCAGCAGCCCGCCCGGGGGTAAAGCTGAAGCTTTCTTT
D: -; J: TRBJ1-5; length: 16; V: TRBV2; size: -; CDR3: CASSEAGRVPNQPQHF; DNA: TGTGCCAGCAGTGAAGCGGGTCGGGTTCCCAATCAGCCCCAGCATTTT
D: TRBD2; J: TRBJ2-2; length: 15; V: TRBV5-4; size: -; CDR3: CASGSGGPNTGELFF; DNA: TGTGCCAGCGGATCGGGGGGGCCAAACACCGGGGAGCTGTTTTTT
D: TRBD2; J: TRBJ2-1; length: 15; V: TRBV20-1; size: -; CDR3: CSASSVQRGPSEQFF; DNA: TGCAGTGCTAGTTCAGTACAGCGGGGACCCAGTGAGCAGTTCTTC
D: TRBD2; J: TRBJ2-7; length: 14; V: TRBV27; size: -; CDR3: CASSRLADYYEQYF; DNA: TGTGCCAGCAGCAGACTAGCGGACTACTACGAGCAGTACTTC
D: -; J: TRBJ1-1; length: 15; V: TRBV29-1; size: -; CDR3: CSADPREGRGAEAFF; DNA: TGCAGCGCTGACCCCCGGGAGGGCCGCGGCGCTGAAGCTTTCTTT
D: -; J: TRBJ2-1; length: 11; V: TRBV29-1; size: -; CDR3: CRASSYNEQFF; DNA: TGCAGAGCTAGCTCCTACAATGAGCAGTTCTTC
D: -; J: TRBJ2-4; length: 15; V: TRBV3-1/TRBV3-2; size: -; CDR3: CASSQDQIPGNIQYF; DNA: TGTGCCAGCAGCCAAGATCAAATTCCGGGAAACATTCAGTACTTC
D: TRBD2; J: TRBJ2-7; length: 14; V: TRBV7-8; size: once; CDR3: CASSYGTSGIKQYF; DNA: TGTGCCAGCAGCTACGGGACTAGCGGTATCAAGCAGTACTTC
D: TRBD1; J: TRBJ1-2; length: 15; V: TRBV7-2; size: -; CDR3: CASSLVHRGQYGYTF; DNA: TGTGCCAGCAGCTTAGTTCACAGGGGTCAATATGGCTACACCTTC
D: -; J: TRBJ2-7; length: 12; V: TRBV12-3/TRBV12-4; size: -; CDR3: CASSFLPYEQYF; DNA: TGTGCCAGCAGTTTCCTACCGTACGAGCAGTACTTC
D: -; J: TRBJ2-7; length: 15; V: TRBV9; size: -; CDR3: CASSVGRIGDNEQYF; DNA: TGTGCCAGCAGCGTAGGGAGAATAGGGGACAACGAGCAGTACTTC
D: TRBD2; J: TRBJ2-1; length: 15; V: TRBV29-1; size: -; CDR3: CSVELAGAANNEQFF; DNA: TGCAGCGTTGAGCTAGCGGGGGCGGCAAACAATGAGCAGTTCTTC
D: -; J: TRBJ1-1; length: 15; V: TRBV4-3; size: -; CDR3: CASSRGLRLNTEAFF; DNA: TGCGCCAGCAGCCGGGGGCTCCGATTGAACACTGAAGCTTTCTTT
D: -; J: TRBJ2-2; length: 16; V: TRBV18; size: -; CDR3: CASSPLTHRRTGELFF; DNA: TGTGCCAGCTCACCATTAACTCATCGGCGGACCGGGGAGCTGTTTTTT
D: -; J: TRBJ1-1; length: 13; V: TRBV7-9; size: -; CDR3: CASSQGPGTEAFF; DNA: TGTGCCAGCAGCCAGGGTCCGGGCACTGAAGCTTTCTTT
D: -; J: TRBJ1-1; length: 15; V: TRBV14; size: -; CDR3: CASSLDLGLNTEAFF; DNA: TGTGCCAGCAGCCTGGATCTGGGGCTGAACACTGAAGCTTTCTTT
D: TRBD1; J: TRBJ1-5; length: 14; V: TRBV6-2/TRBV6-3; size: -; CDR3: CASSWDRGNQPQHF; DNA: TGTGCCAGCAGTTGGGACAGGGGGAATCAGCCCCAGCATTTT
D: -; J: TRBJ1-4; length: 16; V: TRBV19; size: few; CDR3: CASSTPWEGTNEKLFF; DNA: TGTGCCAGTAGTACCCCCTGGGAGGGCACTAATGAAAAACTGTTTTTT
D: TRBD2; J: TRBJ2-1; length: 17; V: TRBV6-2/TRBV6-3; size: -; CDR3: CASSSLAGEFSYNEQFF; DNA: TGTGCCAGCAGTTCACTAGCGGGAGAATTCTCCTACAATGAGCAGTTCTTC
D: TRBD1; J: TRBJ1-2; length: 17; V: TRBV6-2/TRBV6-3; size: -; CDR3: CASSFPPTGRANYGYTF; DNA: TGTGCCAGCAGTTTCCCCCCGACAGGGCGAGCGAACTATGGCTACACCTTC
D: -; J: TRBJ2-1; length: 13; V: TRBV27; size: -; CDR3: CASSFGSGSEWFF; DNA: -
D: TRBD1; J: TRBJ1-5; length: 17; V: TRBV19; size: few; CDR3: CASSIRDSNYSNQPQHF; DNA: TGTGCCAGTAGTATCAGGGACAGTAATTATAGCAATCAGCCCCAGCATTTT
D: -; J: TRBJ2-7; length: 15; V: TRBV5-5; size: -; CDR3: CASSLGLAGWVEQYF; DNA: TGTGCCAGCAGCTTGGGACTCGCGGGGTGGGTCGAGCAGTACTTC
D: -; J: TRBJ2-5; length: 10; V: TRBV30; size: -; CDR3: CAWGRETQYF; DNA: TGTGCCTGGGGCCGGGAGACCCAGTACTTC
D: TRBD1; J: TRBJ1-6; length: 17; V: TRBV11-2; size: -; CDR3: CASSSGQGASYNSPLHF; DNA: TGTGCCAGCAGTTCGGGACAGGGGGCATCCTATAATTCACCCCTCCACTTT
D: TRBD1; J: TRBJ2-1; length: 17; V: TRBV19; size: -; CDR3: CASSISPWTGIYNEQFF; DNA: TGTGCCAGTAGTATATCCCCTTGGACAGGGATCTACAATGAGCAGTTCTTC
D: TRBD1; J: TRBJ2-1; length: 12; V: TRBV24-1; size: -; CDR3: CATRTGFDEQFF; DNA: TGTGCCACACGGACAGGGTTCGATGAGCAGTTCTTC
D: -; J: TRBJ2-7; length: 14; V: TRBV6-5; size: -; CDR3: CASSRTIPSYEQYF; DNA: TGTGCCAGCAGTAGGACTATTCCCTCCTACGAGCAGTACTTC
D: TRBD2; J: TRBJ2-7; length: 14; V: TRBV6-4; size: -; CDR3: CASSPTSGTEEQYF; DNA: TGTGCCAGCAGTCCGACTAGCGGGACGGAGGAGCAGTACTTC
D: TRBD2; J: TRBJ2-5; length: 19; V: TRBV15; size: -; CDR3: CATSRAVAGGPVAQETQYF; DNA: TGTGCCACCAGCAGGGCCGTAGCGGGGGGGCCTGTAGCTCAAGAGACCCAGTACTTC
D: TRBD2; J: TRBJ2-7; length: 15; V: TRBV4-2; size: -; CDR3: CASSQEGGRAWEQYF; DNA: TGTGCCAGCAGCCAAGAGGGCGGGAGGGCCTGGGAGCAGTACTTC
D: TRBD1; J: TRBJ2-5; length: 16; V: TRBV27; size: -; CDR3: CASSHGDRGPQETQYF; DNA: TGTGCCAGCAGTCACGGGGACAGGGGGCCCCAAGAGACCCAGTACTTC
D: -; J: TRBJ2-7; length: 12; V: TRBV11-3; size: -; CDR3: CANRTVPYEQYF; DNA: TGTGCCAACCGGACAGTCCCCTACGAGCAGTACTTC
D: -; J: TRBJ1-3; length: 16; V: TRBV15; size: once; CDR3: CATSRAAGVSGNTIYF; DNA: TGTGCCACCAGCAGAGCCGCAGGGGTCTCTGGAAACACCATATATTTT
D: -; J: TRBJ2-1; length: 15; V: TRBV19; size: -; CDR3: CASTPRDFYYNEQFF; DNA: TGTGCCAGTACCCCCCGGGACTTTTATTACAATGAGCAGTTCTTC
D: TRBD2; J: TRBJ2-4; length: 14; V: TRBV10-3; size: -; CDR3: CAIGASGQPNIQYF; DNA: TGTGCCATCGGGGCTAGCGGGCAACCAAACATTCAGTACTTC
D: TRBD2; J: TRBJ2-3; length: 14; V: TRBV20-1; size: -; CDR3: CSASRAGGEDTQYF; DNA: TGCAGTGCTAGTAGGGCGGGGGGGGAAGATACGCAGTATTTT
D: -; J: TRBJ2-1; length: 15; V: TRBV7-8; size: -; CDR3: CASLRESLSYNEQFF; DNA: TGTGCCAGTCTAAGGGAGTCACTCTCCTACAATGAGCAGTTCTTC
D: TRBD1; J: TRBJ2-7; length: 13; V: TRBV11-3; size: -; CDR3: CASSPRDRAEQYF; DNA: TGTGCCAGCAGCCCAAGAGACAGGGCCGAGCAGTACTTC
D: -; J: TRBJ2-7; length: 13; V: TRBV14; size: -; CDR3: CASSQTGGSEQYF; DNA: TGTGCCAGCAGCCAAACTGGGGGGAGCGAGCAGTACTTC
D: TRBD2; J: TRBJ2-1; length: 18; V: TRBV10-3; size: -; CDR3: CAISELGLAGGRRNEQFF; DNA: TGTGCCATCAGTGAGCTGGGGCTAGCGGGGGGGCGGCGGAATGAGCAGTTCTTC
D: -; J: TRBJ2-7; length: 13; V: TRBV19; size: -; CDR3: CASSRAGAREQYF; DNA: TGTGCCAGTAGTAGGGCGGGGGCTCGGGAGCAGTACTTC
D: TRBD1; J: TRBJ1-6; length: 16; V: TRBV5-8; size: -; CDR3: CASRRTGALRNSPLHF; DNA: TGTGCCAGCAGGCGGACAGGGGCGCTCCGGAATTCACCCCTCCACTTT
D: TRBD2; J: TRBJ2-1; length: 15; V: TRBV6-5; size: -; CDR3: CASRLSGGGYNEQFF; DNA: TGTGCCAGCCGCCTCTCCGGGGGGGGGTACAATGAGCAGTTCTTC
D: -; J: TRBJ2-1; length: 15; V: TRBV2; size: -; CDR3: CASSLQGPPYNEQFF; DNA: TGTGCCAGCAGTTTACAGGGACCCCCCTACAATGAGCAGTTCTTC
D: TRBD1; J: TRBJ1-5; length: 14; V: TRBV6-5; size: -; CDR3: CASSLDRGKGPQHF; DNA: TGTGCCAGCAGTTTAGACAGGGGGAAAGGGCCCCAGCATTTT